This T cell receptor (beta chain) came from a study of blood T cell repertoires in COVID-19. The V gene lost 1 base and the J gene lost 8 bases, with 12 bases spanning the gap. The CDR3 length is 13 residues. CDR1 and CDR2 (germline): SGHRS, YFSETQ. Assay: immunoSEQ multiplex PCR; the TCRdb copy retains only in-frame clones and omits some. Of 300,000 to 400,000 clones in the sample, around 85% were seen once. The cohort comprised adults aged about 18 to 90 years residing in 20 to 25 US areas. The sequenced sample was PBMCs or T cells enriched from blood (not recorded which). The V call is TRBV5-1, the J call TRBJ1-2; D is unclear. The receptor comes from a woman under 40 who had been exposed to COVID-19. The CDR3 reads CASSLTVNGGYTF. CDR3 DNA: TGCGCCAGCAGCTTGACCGTTAACGGGGGCTACACCTTC.